This T cell receptor (beta chain) was captured by sequencing in a study of read filtering for tumor transcriptome and immune sequencing. Study-level background: R-ISS stage counts were under ten for I, about 15 for II, about seven for III. RNA-seq yielded only about 75 to 1,300 TCR reads, IR-seq about 4.05 to 11 million.

General study results and limits: The sorted CD138-negative fraction was a mixed bone marrow immune population, not purified T cells. Dropping single-read clonotypes raised IR-seq and RNA-seq shared-clonotype correlation.

The V end lost 0 bases, the J end lost 6 bases, and 15 bases lay between the germline ends. Germline loops: CDR1 SGHTA, CDR2 FQGNSA. The CDR3 runs to 16 residues. From 350 to 500 ng of RNA, a library with molecular barcoded alpha/delta and beta/gamma adaptors was made. TCRdb re-called the reads through MiXCR, storing one row per CDR3 protein. The table has 45,000 to 50,000 distinct CDR3 sequences, approximately 12% seen once. A remark on this clonotype: What it binds is not known. A read error is the likely source, as a far larger clone sits one nucleotide away.

This clonotype originated in a donor at least 40 years old with multiple myeloma. The chain uses TRBV7-2 and TRBJ2-1; D is ambiguous. The sequenced sample consisted of a population of CD138-negative cells sorted from bone marrow. CDR3 nucleotides: TGTGCCAGCAGCTTAGCTCGGCTAGGTGAAACCAATGAGCAGTTCTTC. It is translated as CASSLARLGETNEQFF.